Listed below are T cell receptor beta chains from one sample, sequenced in a study of blood T cells in healthy people across ages. MiXCR, applied by TCRdb to the 5' RACE reads, yields one record per CDR3 protein. This repertoire shows 550,000 to 750,000 distinct CDR3 sequences, roughly 21% found once; its top ten account for 3.6%. Sequencing was done on a sample of blood. Receptors originate from a man in his 70s in good health. Each CDR3 is given with its conserved first and last residue. A D gene is named only where the DNA matches it firmly. Clone size is not always given. Where it is, it says once, few, many or a class for expanded clones.

D gene	V gene	clone size	J gene	CDR3 protein	CDR3 DNA
TRBD1	TRBV29-1	NA	TRBJ2-2	CSGTTGTNTGELFF	TGCAGCGGCACGACAGGGACGAACACCGGGGAGCTGTTTTTT
NA	TRBV7-2	few	TRBJ2-3	CASNREVFGDTQYF	TGTGCCAGCAACAGGGAAGTCTTTGGAGATACGCAGTATTTT
TRBD1	TRBV12-3/TRBV12-4	few	TRBJ2-7	CASSRQGRDYEQYF	TGTGCCAGCAGTCGACAGGGCCGGGACTACGAGCAGTACTTC
TRBD2	TRBV5-1	few	TRBJ2-7	CASSPTSGNYEQYF	TGCGCCAGCAGCCCGACTAGCGGAAATTACGAGCAGTACTTC
NA	TRBV7-2	NA	TRBJ1-2	CASIMTRYTF	TGTGCCAGCATTATGACTAGATACACCTTC
NA	TRBV20-1	NA	TRBJ1-5	CSASPHADGNQPQHF	TGCAGTGCTAGCCCCCATGCAGACGGAAATCAGCCCCAGCATTTT
NA	TRBV20-1	few	TRBJ2-2	CSARESGYTGELFF	TGCAGTGCTAGAGAGTCCGGATACACCGGGGAGCTGTTTTTT
TRBD1	TRBV30	NA	TRBJ1-4	CAWSWGQPTNEKLFF	TGTGCCTGGAGTTGGGGACAGCCAACTAATGAAAAACTGTTTTTT
NA	TRBV20-1	NA	TRBJ2-5	CSAKSQETQYF	TGCAGTGCTAAATCACAAGAGACCCAGTACTTC
TRBD2	TRBV5-1	NA	TRBJ2-1	CASSLDSASGTNEQFF	TGCGCCAGCAGCTTGGACTCGGCTAGCGGGACTAATGAGCAGTTCTTC
TRBD1	TRBV7-9	NA	TRBJ2-3	CASSTRTGSADTQYF	TGTGCCAGCAGCACCCGGACAGGGTCGGCAGATACGCAGTATTTT
NA	TRBV28	many	TRBJ2-6	CASSLRAGANVLTF	TGTGCCAGCAGTTTGAGGGCTGGGGCCAACGTCCTGACTTTC
NA	TRBV10-1	few	TRBJ2-1	CASSESEYNEQFF	TGCGCCAGCAGTGAGTCCGAATACAATGAGCAGTTCTTC
TRBD1	TRBV3-1	NA	TRBJ1-1	CASSQAQGAWTEAFF	TGTGCCAGCAGCCAAGCTCAGGGGGCTTGGACTGAAGCTTTCTTT
NA	TRBV2	few	TRBJ2-7	CASSTRVEQYF	TGTGCCAGCAGTACCAGGGTGGAGCAGTACTTC
NA	TRBV20-1	NA	TRBJ2-3	CSARLGGGVSTDTQYF	TGCAGTGCTAGACTAGGCGGCGGGGTTAGCACAGATACGCAGTATTTT
TRBD2	TRBV29-1	NA	TRBJ2-3	CSVRTSGMSTDTQYF	TGCAGCGTCAGGACTAGCGGGATGAGCACAGATACGCAGTATTTT
NA	TRBV13	NA	TRBJ2-7	CASSLFSGQSSYEQYF	TGTGCCAGCAGCTTATTTTCCGGCCAGAGCTCCTACGAGCAGTACTTC
NA	TRBV7-9	NA	TRBJ2-5	CASSLLPGETQYF	TGTGCCAGCAGCTTACTCCCAGGAGAGACCCAGTACTTC
NA	TRBV29-1	NA	TRBJ2-3	CSGRAGPDTQYF	TGCAGCGGCCGGGCAGGTCCAGATACGCAGTATTTT
TRBD2	TRBV12-3/TRBV12-4	few	TRBJ2-1	CASSFGGRQNEQFF	TGTGCCAGCAGTTTTGGCGGGAGGCAGAATGAGCAGTTCTTC
NA	TRBV20-1	NA	TRBJ2-5	CSARPLGHQETQYF	TGCAGTGCTAGACCCCTCGGTCACCAAGAGACCCAGTACTTC
NA	TRBV27	NA	TRBJ1-5	CASSLSPQGNQPQHF	TGTGCCAGCAGTTTATCGCCGCAGGGGAATCAGCCCCAGCATTTT
TRBD2	TRBV15	few	TRBJ2-5	CATSRDLGLAGVQETQYF	TGTGCCACCAGCAGAGATCTGGGATTAGCGGGGGTCCAAGAGACCCAGTACTTC
NA	TRBV20-1	NA	TRBJ2-3	CSARRGPSTDTQYF	TGCAGTGCTAGAAGGGGACCTAGCACAGATACGCAGTATTTT
NA	TRBV18	NA	TRBJ1-4	CASSPLSDRSLFF	TGTGCCAGCTCACCATTATCCGACAGATCACTGTTTTTT
TRBD2	TRBV7-2	few	TRBJ2-7	CASSLAGLAGPYEQYF	TGTGCCAGCAGCTTAGCGGGACTAGCGGGCCCCTACGAGCAGTACTTC
NA	TRBV4-1	NA	TRBJ2-7	CASSQQVNAHEQYF	TGCGCCAGCAGCCAGCAGGTAAACGCGCACGAGCAGTACTTC
NA	TRBV5-6	NA	TRBJ2-3	CASSFASVTDTQYF	TGTGCCAGCAGCTTTGCTTCGGTCACAGATACGCAGTATTTT
NA	TRBV25-1	NA	TRBJ2-5	CASSPGGRSYQETQYF	TGTGCCAGCAGTCCCGGAGGCCGGTCATACCAAGAGACCCAGTACTTC
TRBD2	TRBV4-1	few	TRBJ2-1	CASSQDLASGYDEQFF	TGCGCCAGCAGCCAAGATTTGGCTAGCGGGTACGATGAGCAGTTCTTC
TRBD2	TRBV7-9	NA	TRBJ2-7	CASSSGLADEQYF	TGTGCCAGCAGCTCGGGACTAGCGGACGAGCAGTACTTC
NA	TRBV4-1	NA	TRBJ2-7	CASSQSQGTHEQYF	TGCGCCAGCAGCCAATCACAGGGCACCCACGAGCAGTACTTC